This T cell receptor (beta chain) was captured by sequencing in a study of T cell changes during pregnancy in multiple sclerosis. Some clones are missing from TCRdb's copy, which holds only in-frame ones; the method was immunoSEQ multiplex PCR. Here the sample spans approximately 98,000 clones, approximately 90% being singletons. The CDR3 length is 14 residues. From germline, CDR1 is SQVTM and CDR2 ANQGSEA. V dropped 5 bases and J dropped 4 bases, with 15 bases sitting between them. This TCR derives from a female donor in good health, enrolled as a control in a pregnancy study. J is TRBJ2-1 and V is TRBV29-1, with D possibly being TRBD1 (6 bases). Material: peripheral blood, obtained after pregnancy. The CDR3 DNA reads as TGCAGCGTTTCTGCGGACAGCCGATACAATGAGCAGTTCTTC. As protein: CSVSADSRYNEQFF.